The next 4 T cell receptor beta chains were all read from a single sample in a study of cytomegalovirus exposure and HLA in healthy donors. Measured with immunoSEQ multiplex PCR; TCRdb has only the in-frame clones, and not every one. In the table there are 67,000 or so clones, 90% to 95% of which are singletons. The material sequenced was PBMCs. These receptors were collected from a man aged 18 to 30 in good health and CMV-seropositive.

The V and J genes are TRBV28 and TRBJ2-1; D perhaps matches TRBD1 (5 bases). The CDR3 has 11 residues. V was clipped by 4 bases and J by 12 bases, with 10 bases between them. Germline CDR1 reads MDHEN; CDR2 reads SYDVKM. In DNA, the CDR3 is TGTGCCAGCAGTTCCCGCCAGGGGCAGTTCTTC. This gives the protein CASSSRQGQFF.

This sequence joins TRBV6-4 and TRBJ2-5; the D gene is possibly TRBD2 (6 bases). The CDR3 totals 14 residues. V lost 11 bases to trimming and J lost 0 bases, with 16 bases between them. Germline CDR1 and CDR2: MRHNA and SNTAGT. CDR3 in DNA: TGTGCCCGGCCGCGGGGAGAGTACCAAGAGACCCAGTACTTC. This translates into CARPRGEYQETQYF.

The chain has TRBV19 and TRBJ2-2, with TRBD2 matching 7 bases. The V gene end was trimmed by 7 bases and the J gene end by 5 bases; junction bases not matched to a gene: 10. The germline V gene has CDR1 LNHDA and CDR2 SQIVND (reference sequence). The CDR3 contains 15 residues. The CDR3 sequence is CASTTRREWTGELFF. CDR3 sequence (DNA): TGTGCCAGTACAACCCGGCGGGAGTGGACCGGGGAGCTGTTTTTT.

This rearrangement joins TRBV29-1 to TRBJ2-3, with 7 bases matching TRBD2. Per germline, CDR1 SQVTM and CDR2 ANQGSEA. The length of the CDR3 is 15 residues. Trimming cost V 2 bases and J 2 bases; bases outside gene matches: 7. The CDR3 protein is CSVESASGVTDTQYF. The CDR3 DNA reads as TGCAGCGTTGAATCGGCTAGCGGAGTCACAGATACGCAGTATTTT.